This T cell receptor (beta chain) derives from a study of T cells in Graves' hyperthyroidism and ophthalmopathy. Amplified TCR beta CDR3 regions came from RNA transcripts. The primer set for the first-round RT-PCR of the TCR CDR3 was HTBI. TCRdb recomputed calls from the multiplex PCR reads with MiXCR, one row per CDR3 protein. The table lists under 400,000 distinct CDR3 sequences, roughly 21% of them singletons. The CDR3 sequence is 14 residues long. The V and J ends lost 6 bases and 9 bases, in that order; junction bases with no gene match: 7. This TCR was sampled from a woman between 45 and 65 years old with Graves' hyperthyroidism. The sample taken for sequencing was blood. The genes are TRBV12-3 or TRBV12-4 and TRBJ2-1; 11 bases map to TRBD2. CDR3 sequence: CASSSSGRYPEQFF. The CDR3 DNA reads TGTGCCAGCAGCTCTAGCGGGAGGTACCCTGAGCAGTTCTTC.